One sample yielded the 27 T cell receptor beta chains listed below, sequenced in a study of memory CD4+ T cells and cytomegalovirus serostatus. Produced via immunoSEQ multiplex PCR; TCRdb's table is partial and in-frame only. The sample gives some 50,000 clones, roughly four fifths of which show up once; roughly 1.5% is in the top ten. The sort gate was single viable CD3+CD4+CD8-CD45RO+ cells for memory CD4+ T cells. Sequencing was done on a sample of memory CD4+ T cells from blood. Receptors were obtained from an adult in good health and CMV-seronegative.

This clone was recorded only once. This chain links TRBV28 with TRBJ1-5, with D possibly matching TRBD1 (5 bases). Deletions cut 0 bases from V and 0 bases from J, with 12 bases between. The CDR3 sequence is 17 residues long. In germline, CDR1 is MDHEN, CDR2 SYDVKM. The CDR3 bases are TGTGCCAGCAGTTTATGGGAACTGACAGATAGCAATCAGCCCCAGCATTTT. Translating it yields CASSLWELTDSNQPQHF.

This clone was seen a few times. The chain carries TRBV11-2 and TRBJ1-1, with 9 bases fitting TRBD1. This CDR3 comprises 15 residues. CDR1 SGHAT and CDR2 FQNNGV come from the germline V gene. The J segment lost 11 bases and the V segment lost 5 bases, leaving 15 bases of the junction unmatched. The CDR3: CASSARASGTGLAFF. CDR3 DNA: TGTGCCAGCAGCGCTCGGGCCTCCGGGACAGGGTTGGCTTTCTTT.

This clone was counted a few times. Its ends do not fully match the called genes, so a read error is possible. The chain couples TRBV19 to TRBJ1-1; possibly TRBD1 for D (5 bases). CDR3 size: 14 residues. Per germline, CDR1 LNHDA and CDR2 SQIVND (reference sequence). CDR3 loop: CASSGTTANIEAFF. The CDR3 region has the DNA TGTGCCAGTAGTGGGACGACAGCCAACATTGAAGCTTTCTTT.

The chain joins TRBV7-8 to TRBJ2-7; 7 bases match TRBD2. V was pared by 2 bases and J by 3 bases, with 4 bases of the junction left unmatched. Germline V gives CDR1 SGHVS, CDR2 FQNEAQ. The CDR3 extends over 14 amino acids. CDR3 DNA sequence: TGTGCCAGCAGCTTACCGCCTAGCGGCTACGAGCAGTACTTC. Residues: CASSLPPSGYEQYF.

This clone appeared once. This sequence joins TRBV7-2 and TRBJ2-5; 7 nucleotides line up with TRBD2. The CDR3 has 15 amino acids. Trimming took 4 bases from V and 4 from J; bases not matched to a gene: 9. Germline V gene sequence: CDR1 SGHTA, CDR2 FQGNSA. The CDR3 nucleotides are TGTGCCAGCAGCTCGTCTAGTCTAGCGGCAGAGACCCAGTACTTC. It specifies CASSSSSLAAETQYF.

This chain connects TRBV7-2 to TRBJ1-2; possibly TRBD1 for D (5 bases). This CDR3 is built from 13 residues. Germline CDR1 is SGHTA and CDR2 is FQGNSA. With 0 bases removed from V and 7 bases from J, the gap between germline ends came to 9 bases. CDR3 loop: CASSLAGEAGYTF. The CDR3 DNA follows: TGTGCCAGCAGCTTAGCAGGGGAGGCTGGCTACACCTTC.

The chain employs TRBV15 and TRBJ2-3; D not resolved. Per germline, CDR1 LNHNV and CDR2 YYDKDF (reference sequence). This CDR3 has 14 amino acids. V was shortened by 1 base and J by 2 bases, with 7 bases between the two germline ends. The CDR3 reads CATSRAPVTDTQYF. In nucleotides, the CDR3 is TGTGCCACCAGCAGAGCCCCAGTCACAGATACGCAGTATTTT.

This clone was counted a few times. This rearrangement joins TRBV5-4 to TRBJ1-6; D unresolved. CDR3 length: 12 residues. The V gene lost 5 bases and the J gene lost 6 bases, with 6 bases spanning the gap. Germline assignment: CDR1 SGHNT and CDR2 YYREEE (reference sequence). The chain's CDR3 is CASSQSNSPLHF. For the CDR3, the DNA is TGTGCCAGCAGTCAAAGTAATTCACCCCTCCACTTT.

The J gene is TRBJ2-2, the V gene TRBV28; D remains unclear. Trimming took 3 bases from V and 2 from J, leaving 4 bases between them. The CDR3 is 13 residues long. Germline V CDR1 and CDR2: MDHEN, SYDVKM. The DNA for the CDR3 is TGTGCCAGCAGTTTCAGTAACACCGGGGAGCTGTTTTTT. This encodes CASSFSNTGELFF. Combining the CDR3 with reference TRBV28 and TRBJ2-2 gives the whole variable domain DVKVTQSSRYLVKRTGEKVFLECVQDMDHENMFWYRQDPGLGLRLIYFSYDVKMKEKGDIPEGYSVSREKKERFSLILESASTNQTSMYLCASSFSNTGELFFGEGSRLTVL.

This clone occurred once. The rearrangement uses TRBV4-3 and TRBJ2-4; D is possibly TRBD2 (5 bases). From germline, CDR1 is LGHNA and CDR2 YSLEER. This CDR3 is 16 amino acids long. Trimming shortened V by 4 bases and J by 4 bases, and 17 bases separated the two germline ends. This CDR3 is CASSPGLADPKNIQYF. In nucleotides, the CDR3 is TGCGCCAGCAGCCCCGGACTTGCCGATCCTAAAAACATTCAGTACTTC.

This chain uses TRBV2 with TRBJ1-1; D gene unclear. From germline, CDR1 is SNHLY and CDR2 FYNNEI. The CDR3 runs to 14 residues. The V end lost 1 base, the J end lost 5 bases, and 11 bases lay between the germline ends. The CDR3 DNA is TGTGCCAGCAGTGAAGAGGAGCACTCGACTGAAGCTTTCTTT. Translation: CASSEEEHSTEAFF.

The chain employs TRBV11-3 and TRBJ2-1; 8 nucleotides align to TRBD1. CDR3 length: 14 amino acids. Trimming cost V 5 bases and J 7 bases; bases outside gene matches: 7. Germline loops: CDR1 SGHNT, CDR2 YENEEA. In DNA, the CDR3 is TGTGCCAGCAGCGCCCGCACAGGGGGAAATGAGCAGTTCTTC. It specifies CASSARTGGNEQFF.

There are a few counts of this clone. The chain recombines TRBV28 with TRBJ1-5; no definite D call. The CDR3 is made up of 13 amino acids. V gave up 5 bases and J gave up 3 bases, with 8 bases separating them. Germline-derived CDR1 and CDR2 are MDHEN and SYDVKM. Here the CDR3 DNA reads TGTGCCAGCAGTGATAGTACCAATCAGCCCCAGCATTTT. Its translation is CASSDSTNQPQHF.

The rearrangement joins TRBV5-1 to TRBJ1-2; possible D gene TRBD1, 5 bases. This CDR3 is built from 15 residues. Germline V gives CDR1 SGHRS, CDR2 YFSETQ. Between the trimmed V and J ends, which lost 0 bases and 0 bases, there was a span of 9 bases. CDR3 in amino acids: CASSLGDGTNYGYTF. The CDR3 DNA reads TGCGCCAGCAGCTTGGGGGACGGCACTAACTATGGCTACACCTTC.

This rearrangement joins TRBV4-2 to TRBJ1-6; 8 bases map to TRBD1. J was trimmed by 6 bases and V by 0 bases; bases with no gene match: 10. The CDR3 totals 18 residues. Germline assignment: CDR1 LGHNA and CDR2 YNFKEQ. CDR3 bases: TGTGCCAGCAGCCAAGATCCTGTTCGGACAGGGCTTAATTCACCCCTCCACTTT. It translates to CASSQDPVRTGLNSPLHF.

In its sample, this clone was seen a few times. The chain employs TRBV9 and TRBJ2-1; 12 nucleotides align to TRBD2. Trimming took 1 base from V and 12 from J; bases not matched to a gene: 8. CDR3 length: 15 residues. The germline CDR1 and CDR2 sequences are SGDLS and YYNGEE. The CDR3 region has the DNA TGTGCCAGCAGCGTAACTAGCGGGGGGTCCGTCATGCAGTTCTTC. The encoded protein is CASSVTSGGSVMQFF.

This sequence joins TRBV5-1 and TRBJ2-7; TRBD1 aligns across 8 bases. Trimming cost V 3 bases and J 5 bases; bases outside gene matches: 13. The germline gives CDR1 SGHRS, CDR2 YFSETQ. The CDR3 consists of 16 residues. The CDR3 bases are TGCGCCAGCAGCTCCGGACAGGGTAACCTCGGCGACGAGCAGTACTTC. Its translation is CASSSGQGNLGDEQYF.

This chain links TRBV7-6 with TRBJ1-3; perhaps TRBD1 as D (6 bases). The CDR3 length is 16 residues. CDR1 and CDR2 from the germline V gene are SGHVS and FNYEAQ. With 2 bases removed from V and 0 bases from J, the gap between germline ends came to 11 bases. The CDR3 sequence is CASSLSTGTSGNTIYF. The CDR3 region has the DNA TGTGCCAGCAGCTTATCCACAGGGACCTCTGGAAACACCATATATTTT.

This clone is a singleton in its sample. The chain recombines TRBV7-2 with TRBJ1-2; perhaps TRBD1 as D (6 bases). The CDR3 runs to 13 residues. With 7 bases removed from V and 8 bases from J, the gap between germline ends came to 17 bases. Germline V lookup: CDR1 SGHTA, CDR2 FQGNSA. The CDR3 loop reads CASTPGGGLGYTF. CDR3 sequence (DNA): TGTGCCAGCACCCCAGGTGGGGGCCTAGGCTACACCTTC. Based on the CDR3 plus reference TRBV7-2 and TRBJ1-2, the full variable domain is GAGVSQSPSNKVTEKGKDVELRCDPISGHTALYWYRQSLGQGLEFLIYFQGNSAPDKSGLPSDRFSAERTGGSVSTLTIQRTQQEDSAVYLCASTPGGGLGYTFGSGTRLTVV.

The chain joins TRBV9 to TRBJ2-3; D gene unclear. CDR1 SGDLS and CDR2 YYNGEE come from the germline V gene. V lost 0 bases to trimming and J lost 0 bases, with 11 bases between them. The CDR3 totals 16 residues. The CDR3 DNA reads as TGTGCCAGCAGCGTAGCGGTAGGTCTTAGCACAGATACGCAGTATTTT. It codes for CASSVAVGLSTDTQYF.

This clone was seen a handful of times. The J gene is TRBJ1-1, the V gene TRBV11-2, with 9 positions matching TRBD1. The CDR3 is made up of 15 amino acids. V gave up 6 bases and J gave up 3 bases; unmatched junction bases: 8. Germline-derived CDR1 and CDR2 are SGHAT and FQNNGV. The CDR3 DNA sequence: TGTGCCAGCAGTCAACAGGGGGCAATGGACACTGAAGCTTTCTTT. This gives the protein CASSQQGAMDTEAFF. Full variable domain (rest looked up from reference TRBV11-2 and TRBJ1-1): EAGVAQSPRYKIIEKRQSVAFWCNPISGHATLYWYQQILGQGPKLLIQFQNNGVVDDSQLPKDRFSAERLKGVDSTLKIQPAKLEDSAVYLCASSQQGAMDTEAFFGQGTRLTVV.

The chain combines TRBV5-4 with TRBJ1-1; the D is unclear. The CDR3 runs to 14 residues. Germline assignment: CDR1 SGHNT and CDR2 YYREEE (reference sequence). The V and J ends lost 1 base and 1 base respectively, with 8 bases between them. The CDR3 reads CASSLPHTNTEAFF. CDR3 coding DNA: TGTGCCAGCAGCTTGCCCCACACGAACACTGAAGCTTTCTTT.

The V gene is TRBV9, the J gene TRBJ2-7; D is uncertain. Trimming left V 0 bases short and J 7 bases short, with 11 bases between. CDR1 and CDR2 from the germline V gene are SGDLS and YYNGEE. This CDR3 contains 13 residues. As DNA, the CDR3 is TGTGCCAGCAGCGTAGACCAGAGCCGGGAGCAGTACTTC. Translation: CASSVDQSREQYF.

The gene calls are TRBV4-3 and TRBJ2-3; D is perhaps TRBD1 (5 bases). This CDR3 has 15 residues. Germline CDR1 is LGHNA and CDR2 is YSLEER. The ends were cut back, 1 base at V and 1 base at J, with 9 bases in the middle. CDR3 amino acids: CASSQASRGTDTQYF. In DNA form, the CDR3 reads TGCGCCAGCAGCCAAGCCAGCAGGGGCACAGATACGCAGTATTTT.

V usage is TRBV5-1 and J usage is TRBJ1-2; D is unresolved. The CDR3 spans 13 residues. The germline V gene encodes CDR1 SGHRS and CDR2 YFSETQ. V gave up 2 bases and J gave up 3 bases, with 8 bases separating them. The CDR3 reads CASSLGLDYGYTF. In DNA form, the CDR3 reads TGCGCCAGCAGCTTAGGGTTGGACTATGGCTACACCTTC.

The chain combines TRBV4-3 with TRBJ1-4; 7 bases are shared with TRBD1. The V gene's germline CDR1 is LGHNA and CDR2 YSLEER. V lost 3 bases, J lost 2 bases, and 6 bases stayed unmatched. The CDR3 is 16 residues long. The chain's CDR3 is CASSQGARGTNEKLFF. DNA of the CDR3: TGCGCCAGCAGCCAGGGCGCCAGGGGGACTAATGAAAAACTGTTTTTT.

This chain uses TRBV4-1 with TRBJ2-7, with 9 bases identical to TRBD1. Germline V lookup: CDR1 MGHRA, CDR2 YSYEKL. Trimming removed 6 bases from V and 3 bases from J; junction bases left unmatched: 6. The CDR3 spans 14 residues. The CDR3 loop is CASSPGTGFYEQYF. The CDR3 nucleotides read TGCGCCAGCAGTCCCGGGACAGGGTTCTACGAGCAGTACTTC.